These T cell receptor beta chains were read from a single sample in a study of identical twins. From the 5' RACE reads, TCRdb called clonotypes with MiXCR, one entry per CDR3 protein. The table lists roughly 690,000 distinct CDR3 sequences, approximately 6.1% of them singletons. The sequenced sample was naive T cells sorted from blood. Every receptor here comes from a man aged 18-30 years in good health. Both conserved end residues are part of each CDR3. A D gene is named only where the DNA matches it firmly. Size values are once, few and many counts, or a class for expanded clones, and some rows have none.

clone size: many; D gene: TRBD1; J gene: TRBJ2-1; V gene: TRBV12-3/TRBV12-4; CDR3 DNA: TGTGCCAGCAAAAGGGGGACAGTCTACAATGAGCAGTTCTTC; CDR3 protein: CASKRGTVYNEQFF
clone size: few; D gene: -; J gene: TRBJ2-1; V gene: TRBV12-3/TRBV12-4; CDR3 DNA: TGTGCCAGCAGTTTAGATGGGGACCGACACAATGAGCAGTTCTTC; CDR3 protein: CASSLDGDRHNEQFF
clone size: -; D gene: TRBD1; J gene: TRBJ2-7; V gene: TRBV12-3/TRBV12-4; CDR3 DNA: TGTGCCAGCAAACCAAGACAGGGTTACGAGCAGTACTTC; CDR3 protein: CASKPRQGYEQYF
clone size: -; D gene: TRBD2; J gene: TRBJ2-1; V gene: TRBV7-6; CDR3 DNA: TGTGCCAGCAGCCTGGGGACTAGCGGGTGGTACAATGAGCAGTTCTTC; CDR3 protein: CASSLGTSGWYNEQFF
clone size: -; D gene: TRBD1; J gene: TRBJ1-1; V gene: TRBV20-1; CDR3 DNA: TGCAGTGCTGACACAGGGGGATTCGACACTGAAGCTTTCTTT; CDR3 protein: CSADTGGFDTEAFF
clone size: -; D gene: -; J gene: TRBJ2-7; V gene: TRBV14; CDR3 DNA: TGTGCCACAGGGGCCGCAGGGATACGGGAGCAGTACTTC; CDR3 protein: CATGAAGIREQYF
clone size: few; D gene: -; J gene: TRBJ2-6; V gene: TRBV27; CDR3 DNA: TGTGCCAGCACCGCGGACCCGACTACCGGGGCCAACGTCCTGACTTTC; CDR3 protein: CASTADPTTGANVLTF
clone size: many; D gene: TRBD2; J gene: TRBJ2-1; V gene: TRBV4-3; CDR3 DNA: TGCGCCAGCAGCCAAGATGCAGCGGGAGCTTACAATGAGCAGTTCTTC; CDR3 protein: CASSQDAAGAYNEQFF
clone size: -; D gene: -; J gene: TRBJ1-2; V gene: TRBV7-6; CDR3 DNA: TGTGCCAGCAGCTTAGAGCGGGGTGGTGGCTATGGCTACACCTTC; CDR3 protein: CASSLERGGGYGYTF
clone size: many; D gene: -; J gene: TRBJ2-1; V gene: TRBV6-2/TRBV6-3; CDR3 DNA: TGTGCCAGCAGTTACGGATTCACGGGCGAGCAGTTCTTC; CDR3 protein: CASSYGFTGEQFF
clone size: many; D gene: TRBD2; J gene: TRBJ2-1; V gene: TRBV4-3; CDR3 DNA: TGCGCCAGCAGCCCACATACTAGCGGGGACTACAATGAGCAGTTCTTC; CDR3 protein: CASSPHTSGDYNEQFF
clone size: few; D gene: TRBD1; J gene: TRBJ1-2; V gene: TRBV20-1; CDR3 DNA: TGCAGTGCTAGCCGGGACAGGGGCCGCTACACCTTC; CDR3 protein: CSASRDRGRYTF
clone size: few; D gene: TRBD2; J gene: TRBJ2-1; V gene: TRBV6-1; CDR3 DNA: TGTGCCAGCCTAAAGCGGGAGATCTACAATGAGCAGTTCTTC; CDR3 protein: CASLKREIYNEQFF
clone size: many; D gene: -; J gene: TRBJ1-3; V gene: TRBV7-6; CDR3 DNA: TGTGCCAGCAGTCAGGAATATGGAAACACCATATATTTT; CDR3 protein: CASSQEYGNTIYF